The 17 T cell receptor beta chains in this list originate from one sample, sequenced in a study of blood T cell dynamics during melanoma immunotherapy. Time point described: week 3, after first cycle of checkpoint inhibitor. Method: immunoSEQ multiplex PCR; TCRdb's copy keeps in-frame clones and lacks some. The sample yields 6,000 to 8,500 clones, about 84% seen once. The specimen was blood, collected from a patient treated with checkpoint blockade. These receptors came from a human donor with melanoma.

The chain employs TRBV7-8 and TRBJ1-2; no reliable D call. The germline gives CDR1 SGHVS, CDR2 FQNEAQ. The CDR3 length is 17 residues. Trimming pared 1 base from V and 1 base from J, leaving 16 bases between. The CDR3: CASSLVGTRSYNYGYTF. The CDR3, as DNA: TGTGCCAGCAGCTTAGTTGGTACACGGTCCTATAACTATGGCTACACCTTC.

The gene calls are TRBV2 and TRBJ1-1; D is undetermined. V was pared by 4 bases and J by 4 bases, with 13 bases between. The CDR3 covers 14 residues. Germline V gene lookup returns CDR1 SNHLY and CDR2 FYNNEI. This CDR3 reads CASSVTGWVTEAFF. The DNA of the CDR3 is TGTGCCAGCAGTGTAACGGGGTGGGTCACTGAAGCTTTCTTT. Full variable domain (missing parts from reference TRBV2 and TRBJ1-1): EPEVTQTPSHQVTQMGQEVILRCVPISNHLYFYWYRQILGQKVEFLVSFYNNEISEKSEIFDDQFSVERPDGSNFTLKIRSTKLEDSAMYFCASSVTGWVTEAFFGQGTRLTVV.

CDR3 protein: CASSIWAGGPGNQPQHF. The DNA of the CDR3 is TGTGCCAGTAGTATTTGGGCGGGGGGACCTGGCAATCAGCCCCAGCATTTT. V gene TRBV19 combines with J gene TRBJ1-5, with a possible D match to TRBD1 (5 bases). Trimming removed 3 bases at V and 2 bases at J, with 17 bases between. CDR1 and CDR2 from the germline V gene are LNHDA and SQIVND (reference sequence). The CDR3 is 17 amino acids.

This chain joins TRBV15 and TRBJ2-6, with TRBD1 as a possible D gene (6 bases). The CDR3 consists of 15 residues. Germline CDR1 and CDR2: LNHNV and YYDKDF (reference sequence). V lost 8 bases to trimming and J lost 2 bases, with 13 bases between them. The CDR3 loop is CATSMTGTGANVLTF. The CDR3 region has the DNA TGTGCCACCTCCATGACAGGAACTGGGGCCAACGTCCTGACTTTC.

The rearrangement uses TRBV5-1 and TRBJ1-6, with D perhaps TRBD1 (5 bases). Between the trimmed V and J ends, which lost 3 bases and 9 bases, there was a span of 13 bases. This CDR3 comprises 14 residues. CDR1 is SGHRS and CDR2 is YFSETQ in the germline V gene. The CDR3 DNA reads TGCGCCAGCAGCTCCTTCGTGGGGGTTTCACCCCTCCACTTT. Translation gives CASSSFVGVSPLHF.

The chain combines TRBV11-2 with TRBJ2-3, with unresolved D. The CDR3 contains 12 residues. Germline V gene sequence: CDR1 SGHAT, CDR2 FQNNGV. Between the trimmed V and J ends, which lost 4 bases and 3 bases, there was a span of 5 bases. Here the CDR3 reads CASSWRTDTQYF. The DNA of the CDR3 is TGTGCCAGCAGCTGGAGAACAGATACGCAGTATTTT.

The V gene is TRBV5-1, the J gene TRBJ2-3; D uncertain. The V and J ends lost 0 bases and 1 base respectively, with 9 bases between them. The germline CDR1 and CDR2 sequences are SGHRS and YFSETQ. This CDR3 has 15 amino acids. In DNA form, the CDR3 reads TGCGCCAGCAGCTTGGTAGCTCTACGCACAGATACGCAGTATTTT. Protein: CASSLVALRTDTQYF.

About this clone: In the same sample, other DNA sequences code for this CDR3. This rearrangement joins TRBV6-5 to TRBJ1-6; D is uncertain. The CDR3 runs 13 residues. Per the germline V gene, CDR1 is MNHEY and CDR2 is SVGAGI. Trimming took 6 bases from V and 7 from J, leaving 10 bases between them. The CDR3 protein is CASRGQTNSPLHF. The CDR3 nucleotides are TGTGCCAGCAGGGGCCAAACGAATTCACCCCTCCACTTT.

V usage is TRBV2 and J usage is TRBJ2-2; 11 bases agree with TRBD1. The junction had 7 bases not matched to a gene; V was cut back by 6 bases and J by 4 bases. Germline V CDR1 and CDR2: SNHLY, FYNNEI. The CDR3 spans 16 residues. CDR3 sequence reads: CASRQRGTGGTGELFF. The CDR3 DNA follows: TGTGCCAGCAGACAACGGGGGACAGGGGGCACCGGGGAGCTGTTTTTT.

The chain carries TRBV7-9 and TRBJ2-7; tentative D call: TRBD1 (5 bases). Germline CDR1 and CDR2: SEHNR and FQNEAQ (reference sequence). The CDR3 length is 13 residues. V lost 3 bases to trimming and J lost 3 bases, with 9 bases between them. Written as DNA, the CDR3 is TGTGCCAGCAGCTTGTTGACAGTCTACGAGCAGTACTTC. This encodes CASSLLTVYEQYF.

The gene calls are TRBV15 and TRBJ1-4; no definite D call. The germline V and J ends were trimmed by 0 bases and 1 base, with 15 bases remaining between them. Germline CDR1 is LNHNV and CDR2 is YYDKDF (reference sequence). The CDR3 is 18 amino acids. CDR3 protein: CATSRDLRGYQTNEKLFF. Here the CDR3 DNA reads TGTGCCACCAGCAGAGATCTGAGAGGGTACCAAACTAATGAAAAACTGTTTTTT.

This clone showed up just once. The V and J genes are TRBV5-6 and TRBJ1-2; no clear D gene. The CDR3 contains 14 residues. V gave up 7 bases and J gave up 0 bases, with 13 bases separating them. Germline loops: CDR1 SGHDT, CDR2 YYEEEE. The CDR3 is CASREAASNYGYTF. The CDR3, as DNA: TGTGCCAGCCGGGAGGCAGCGTCTAACTATGGCTACACCTTC.

V usage is TRBV10-2 and J usage is TRBJ1-1; 10 nucleotides agree with TRBD1. With 7 bases clipped from V and 2 bases from J, the junction kept 7 bases outside the gene matches. This CDR3 is 15 amino acids long. Per the germline V gene, CDR1 is WSHSY and CDR2 is SAAADI. The CDR3 protein is CASKDRGASNTEAFF. CDR3 DNA: TGCGCCAGCAAGGACAGGGGGGCCTCTAACACTGAAGCTTTCTTT.

This clone has only a few counts. V usage is TRBV4-1 and J usage is TRBJ2-7; 7 nucleotides agree with TRBD2. The length of the CDR3 is 15 residues. Germline-derived CDR1 and CDR2 are MGHRA and YSYEKL. J gave up 4 bases and V 0 bases, and 6 bases lay outside the gene matches. This chain's CDR3 is CASSQDLAAGYEQYV. CDR3 DNA: TGCGCCAGCAGCCAAGATTTGGCAGCGGGGTACGAGCAGTACGTC.

The chain combines TRBV2 with TRBJ1-1; possible D gene TRBD1, 5 bases. Germline V gives CDR1 SNHLY, CDR2 FYNNEI. The CDR3 has 13 amino acids. Trimming removed 5 bases at V and 7 bases at J, with 14 bases between. CDR3 residues: CASSSIDQGEAFF. The CDR3 nucleotides read TGTGCCAGCAGTTCCATAGATCAGGGTGAAGCTTTCTTT.

By frequency in the sample, this clone is large. The same CDR3 also results from other DNA sequences found in this sample. The gene calls are TRBV19 and TRBJ1-5; TRBD1 is a possible D gene (5 bases). V shed 5 bases and J shed 5 bases, with 16 bases lying between them. The germline CDR1 and CDR2 sequences are LNHDA and SQIVND (reference sequence). There are 15 residues in the CDR3. The CDR3 region is CASSPRQGGDQPQHF. The CDR3 coding sequence is TGTGCCAGTAGTCCGCGCCAGGGTGGGGATCAGCCCCAGCATTTT.

This chain connects TRBV11-3 to TRBJ1-5; D is undetermined. The germline gives CDR1 SGHNT, CDR2 YENEEA. The CDR3 runs 17 residues. Trimming shortened V by 1 base and J by 0 bases, and 13 bases separated the two germline ends. The CDR3: CASSLVSRRYSNQPQHF. The CDR3, as DNA: TGTGCCAGCAGCTTAGTTAGTCGTCGCTATAGCAATCAGCCCCAGCATTTT.